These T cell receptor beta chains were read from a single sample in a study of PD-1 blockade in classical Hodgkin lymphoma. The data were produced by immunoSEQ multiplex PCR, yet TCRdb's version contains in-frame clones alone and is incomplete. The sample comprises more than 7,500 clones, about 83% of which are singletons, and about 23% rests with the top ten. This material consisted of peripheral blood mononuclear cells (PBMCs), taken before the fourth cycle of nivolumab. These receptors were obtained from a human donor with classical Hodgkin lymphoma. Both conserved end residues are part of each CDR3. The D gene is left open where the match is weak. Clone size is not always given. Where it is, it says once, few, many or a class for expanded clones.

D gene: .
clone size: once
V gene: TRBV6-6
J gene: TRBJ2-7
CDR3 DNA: TGTGCCAGCAGCCCCGCCGGCGACTACGAGCAGTACTTC
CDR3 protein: CASSPAGDYEQYF

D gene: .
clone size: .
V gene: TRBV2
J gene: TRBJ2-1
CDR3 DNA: TGTGCCAGCAGTGAACGGGCGTTGGGTGAGCAGTTCTTC
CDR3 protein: CASSERALGEQFF

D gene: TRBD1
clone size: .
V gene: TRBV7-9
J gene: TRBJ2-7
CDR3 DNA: TGTGCCAGCAGCCAAGGGGGCGCGGACTACGAGCAGTACTTC
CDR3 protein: CASSQGGADYEQYF

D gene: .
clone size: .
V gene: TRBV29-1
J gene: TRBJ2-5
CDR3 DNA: TGCAGCGTTGAGGAGGGACCCCAAGAGACCCAGTACTTC
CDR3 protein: CSVEEGPQETQYF

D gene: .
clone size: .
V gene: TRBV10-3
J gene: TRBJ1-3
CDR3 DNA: TGTGCCATATCACAGGATTCGCTGGGGGTCTCTGGAAACACCATATATTTT
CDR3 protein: CAISQDSLGVSGNTIYF

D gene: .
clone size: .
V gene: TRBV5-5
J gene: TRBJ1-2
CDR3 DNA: TGTGCCAGCAGTTGGGGGGAAGTGGGCTACACCTTC
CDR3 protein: CASSWGEVGYTF

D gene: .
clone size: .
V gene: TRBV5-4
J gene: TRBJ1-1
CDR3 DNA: TGTGCCAGCAGCCCCTATGGGGGGAACACTGAAGCTTTCTTT
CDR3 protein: CASSPYGGNTEAFF

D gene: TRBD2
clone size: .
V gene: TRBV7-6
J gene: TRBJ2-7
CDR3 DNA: TGTGCCAGCAGTTCACCGGGACTAAATTACGAGCAGTACTTC
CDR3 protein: CASSSPGLNYEQYF

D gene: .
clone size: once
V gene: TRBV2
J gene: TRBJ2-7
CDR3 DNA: TGTGCCAGCCGGCAGGTCTACGAGCAGTACTTC
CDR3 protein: CASRQVYEQYF

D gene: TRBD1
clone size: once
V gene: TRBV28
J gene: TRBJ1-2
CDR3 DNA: TGTGCCAGCAGTCCCGGACAGGGTCTGGCTGGCTATGGCTACACCTTC
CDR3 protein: CASSPGQGLAGYGYTF

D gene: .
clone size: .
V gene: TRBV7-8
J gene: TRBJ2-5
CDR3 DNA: TGTGCCAGCAGCTTAGCGCACAGTCAAGAGACCCAGTACTTC
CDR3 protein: CASSLAHSQETQYF

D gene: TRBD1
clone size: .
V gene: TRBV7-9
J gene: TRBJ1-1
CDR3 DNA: TGTGCCAGCAGCTTAGCGCTAGGGACAGTTGAAGCTTTCTTT
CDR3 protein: CASSLALGTVEAFF

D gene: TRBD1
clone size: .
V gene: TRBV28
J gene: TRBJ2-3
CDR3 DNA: TGTGCCAGCATTTCGGGACAGGGGGCTAATACGCAGTATTTT
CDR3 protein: CASISGQGANTQYF

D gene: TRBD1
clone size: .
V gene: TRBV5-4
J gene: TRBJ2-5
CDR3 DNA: TGTGCCAGCAGCTTGGGTCAGGGGGCAGGCCAAGAGACCCAGTACTTC
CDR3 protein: CASSLGQGAGQETQYF